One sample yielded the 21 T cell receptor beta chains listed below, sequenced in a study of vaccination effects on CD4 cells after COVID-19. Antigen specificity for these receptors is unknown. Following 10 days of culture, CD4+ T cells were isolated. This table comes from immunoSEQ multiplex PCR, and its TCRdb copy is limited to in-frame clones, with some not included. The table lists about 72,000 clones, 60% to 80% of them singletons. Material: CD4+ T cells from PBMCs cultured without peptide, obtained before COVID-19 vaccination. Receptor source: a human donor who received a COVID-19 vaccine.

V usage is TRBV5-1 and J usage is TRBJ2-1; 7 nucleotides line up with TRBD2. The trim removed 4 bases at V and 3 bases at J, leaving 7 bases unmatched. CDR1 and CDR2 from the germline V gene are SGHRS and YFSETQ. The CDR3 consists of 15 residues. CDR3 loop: CASSARGTDYNEQFF. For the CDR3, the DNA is TGCGCCAGCAGCGCGCGGGGGACGGACTACAATGAGCAGTTCTTC.

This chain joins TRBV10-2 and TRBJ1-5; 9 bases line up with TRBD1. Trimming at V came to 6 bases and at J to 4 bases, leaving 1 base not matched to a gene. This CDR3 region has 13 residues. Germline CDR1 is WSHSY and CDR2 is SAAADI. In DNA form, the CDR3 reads TGCGCCAGCAGGGGACAGGGAAATCAGCCCCAGCATTTT. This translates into CASRGQGNQPQHF.

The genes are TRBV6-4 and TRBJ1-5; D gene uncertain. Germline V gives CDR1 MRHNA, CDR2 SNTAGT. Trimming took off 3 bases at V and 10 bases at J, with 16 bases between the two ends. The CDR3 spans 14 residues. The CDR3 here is CASSEAASPGPQHF. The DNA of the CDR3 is TGTGCCAGCAGTGAAGCTGCGTCCCCCGGCCCCCAGCATTTT.

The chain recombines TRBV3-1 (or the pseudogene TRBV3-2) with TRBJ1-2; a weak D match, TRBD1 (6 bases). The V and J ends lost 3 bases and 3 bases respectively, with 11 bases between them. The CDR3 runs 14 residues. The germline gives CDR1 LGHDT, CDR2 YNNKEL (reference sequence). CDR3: CASSQSRGDYGYTF. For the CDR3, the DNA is TGTGCCAGCAGCCAGAGCAGGGGAGACTATGGCTACACCTTC.

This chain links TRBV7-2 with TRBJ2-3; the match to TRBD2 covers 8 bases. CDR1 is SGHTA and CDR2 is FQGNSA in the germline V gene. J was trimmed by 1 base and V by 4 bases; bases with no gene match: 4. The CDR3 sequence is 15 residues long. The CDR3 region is CASSSFSGGTDTQYF. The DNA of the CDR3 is TGTGCCAGCAGCTCCTTTAGCGGGGGCACAGATACGCAGTATTTT.

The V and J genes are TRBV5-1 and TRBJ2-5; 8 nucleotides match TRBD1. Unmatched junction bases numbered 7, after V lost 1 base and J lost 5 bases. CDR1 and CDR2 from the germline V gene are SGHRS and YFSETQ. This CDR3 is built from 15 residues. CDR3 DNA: TGCGCCAGCAGCTTGAATACAGGGGGTTTGGAGACCCAGTACTTC. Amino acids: CASSLNTGGLETQYF.

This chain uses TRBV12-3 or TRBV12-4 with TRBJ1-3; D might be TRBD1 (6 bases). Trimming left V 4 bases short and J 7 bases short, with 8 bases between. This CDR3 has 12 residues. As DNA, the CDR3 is TGTGCCAGCAGTTCCACAGGGAACACCATATATTTT. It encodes CASSSTGNTIYF.

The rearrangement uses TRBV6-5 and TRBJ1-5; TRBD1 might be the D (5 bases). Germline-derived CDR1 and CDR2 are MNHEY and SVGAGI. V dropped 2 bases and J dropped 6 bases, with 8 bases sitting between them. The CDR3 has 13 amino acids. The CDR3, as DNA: TGTGCCAGCAGTTACGGGGGAAGTCAGCCCCAGCATTTT. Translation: CASSYGGSQPQHF.

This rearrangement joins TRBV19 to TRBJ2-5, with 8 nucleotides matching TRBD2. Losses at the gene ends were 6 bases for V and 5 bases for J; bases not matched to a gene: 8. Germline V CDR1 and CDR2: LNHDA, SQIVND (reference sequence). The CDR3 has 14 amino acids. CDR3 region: CASRSGGEGETQYF. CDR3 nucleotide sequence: TGTGCCAGTAGGTCCGGGGGGGAAGGGGAGACCCAGTACTTC.

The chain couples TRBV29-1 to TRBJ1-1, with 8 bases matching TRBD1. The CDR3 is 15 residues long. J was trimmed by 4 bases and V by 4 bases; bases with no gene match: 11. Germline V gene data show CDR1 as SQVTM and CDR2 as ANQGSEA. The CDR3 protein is CSVGGQGALPTEAFF. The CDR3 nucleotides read TGCAGCGTTGGAGGGCAGGGGGCGCTGCCCACTGAAGCTTTCTTT.

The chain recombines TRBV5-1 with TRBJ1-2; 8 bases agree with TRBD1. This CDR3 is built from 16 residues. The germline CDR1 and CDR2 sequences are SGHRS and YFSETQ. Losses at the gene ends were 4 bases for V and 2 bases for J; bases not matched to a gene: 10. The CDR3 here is CASSRSTGEKNYGYTF. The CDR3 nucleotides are TGCGCCAGCAGCAGGTCGACAGGGGAAAAGAACTATGGCTACACCTTC.

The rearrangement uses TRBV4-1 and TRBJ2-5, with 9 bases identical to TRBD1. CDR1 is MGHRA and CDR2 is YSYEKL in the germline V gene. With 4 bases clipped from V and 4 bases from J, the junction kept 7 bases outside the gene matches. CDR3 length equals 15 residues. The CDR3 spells CASSRRTGEGETQYF. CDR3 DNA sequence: TGCGCCAGCAGCCGCCGGACAGGGGAAGGAGAGACCCAGTACTTC.

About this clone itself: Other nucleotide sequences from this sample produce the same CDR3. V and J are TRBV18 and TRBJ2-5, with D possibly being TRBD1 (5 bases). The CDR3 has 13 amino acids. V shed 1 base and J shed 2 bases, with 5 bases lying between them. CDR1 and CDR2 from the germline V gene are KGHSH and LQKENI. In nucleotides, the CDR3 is TGTGCCAGCTCACCACGACAGCAAGAGACCCAGTACTTC. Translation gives CASSPRQQETQYF.

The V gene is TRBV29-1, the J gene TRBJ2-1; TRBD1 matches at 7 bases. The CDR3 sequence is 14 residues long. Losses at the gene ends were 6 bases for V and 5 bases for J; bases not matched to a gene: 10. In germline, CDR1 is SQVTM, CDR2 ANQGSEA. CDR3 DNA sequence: TGCAGCGTATCGAGGGGGCGCGGAAACAATGAGCAGTTCTTC. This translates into CSVSRGRGNNEQFF.

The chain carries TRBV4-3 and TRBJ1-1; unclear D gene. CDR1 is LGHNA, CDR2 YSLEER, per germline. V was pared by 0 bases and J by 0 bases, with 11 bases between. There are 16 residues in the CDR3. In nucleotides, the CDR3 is TGCGCCAGCAGCCAAGATCGATGGAGGTTGAACACTGAAGCTTTCTTT. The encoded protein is CASSQDRWRLNTEAFF.

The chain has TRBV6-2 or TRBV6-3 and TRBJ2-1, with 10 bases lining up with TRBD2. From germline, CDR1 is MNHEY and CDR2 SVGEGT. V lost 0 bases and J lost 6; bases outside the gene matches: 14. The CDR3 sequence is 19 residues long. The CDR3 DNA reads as TGTGCCAGCAGTTACTCGATCCGTACTAGCGGGGTCCGGTCCAATGAGCAGTTCTTC. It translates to CASSYSIRTSGVRSNEQFF.

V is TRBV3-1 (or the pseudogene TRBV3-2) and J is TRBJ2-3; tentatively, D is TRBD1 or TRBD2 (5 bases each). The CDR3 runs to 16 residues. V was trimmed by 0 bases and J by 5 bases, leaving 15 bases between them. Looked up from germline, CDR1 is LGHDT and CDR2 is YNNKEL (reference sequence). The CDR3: CASSQDVRGRQDTQYF. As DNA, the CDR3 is TGTGCCAGCAGCCAAGATGTGAGGGGCCGGCAAGATACGCAGTATTTT.

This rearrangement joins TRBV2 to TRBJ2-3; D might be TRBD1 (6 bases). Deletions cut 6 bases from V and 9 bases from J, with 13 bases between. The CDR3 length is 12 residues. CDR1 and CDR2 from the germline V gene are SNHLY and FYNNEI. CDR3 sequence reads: CASRDRVITQYF. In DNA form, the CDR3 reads TGTGCCAGCAGGGACAGAGTAATCACGCAGTATTTT.

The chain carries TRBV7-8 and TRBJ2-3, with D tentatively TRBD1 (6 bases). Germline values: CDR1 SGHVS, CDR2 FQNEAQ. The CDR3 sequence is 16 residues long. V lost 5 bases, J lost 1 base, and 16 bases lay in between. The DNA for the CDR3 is TGTGCCAGCAGCCCGGGCCAGGGACAAGGCACAGATACGCAGTATTTT. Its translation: CASSPGQGQGTDTQYF.

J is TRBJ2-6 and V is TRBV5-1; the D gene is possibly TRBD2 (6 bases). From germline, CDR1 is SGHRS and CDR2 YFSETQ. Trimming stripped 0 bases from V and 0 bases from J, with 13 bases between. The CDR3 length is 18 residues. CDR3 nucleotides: TGCGCCAGCAGCTTGGCCGGGGGTGATGGCTCTGGGGCCAACGTCCTGACTTTC. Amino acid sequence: CASSLAGGDGSGANVLTF.

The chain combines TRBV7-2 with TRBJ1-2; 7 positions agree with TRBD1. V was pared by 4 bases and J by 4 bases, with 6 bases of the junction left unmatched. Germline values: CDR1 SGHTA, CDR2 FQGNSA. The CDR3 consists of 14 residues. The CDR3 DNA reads TGTGCCAGCAGCTACCGACAGGGCGGCTATGGCTACACCTTC. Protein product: CASSYRQGGYGYTF. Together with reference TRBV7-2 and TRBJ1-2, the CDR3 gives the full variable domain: GAGVSQSPSNKVTEKGKDVELRCDPISGHTALYWYRQSLGQGLEFLIYFQGNSAPDKSGLPSDRFSAERTGGSVSTLTIQRTQQEDSAVYLCASSYRQGGYGYTFGSGTRLTVV.